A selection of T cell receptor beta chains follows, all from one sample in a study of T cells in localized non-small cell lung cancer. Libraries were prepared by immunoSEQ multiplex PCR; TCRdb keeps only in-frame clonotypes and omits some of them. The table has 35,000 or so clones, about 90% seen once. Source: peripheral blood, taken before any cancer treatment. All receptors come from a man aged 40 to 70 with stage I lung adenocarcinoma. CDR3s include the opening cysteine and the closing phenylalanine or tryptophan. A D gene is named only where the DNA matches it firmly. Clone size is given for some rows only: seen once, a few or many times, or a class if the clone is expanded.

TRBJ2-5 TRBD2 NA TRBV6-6 CASSSGALAGQETQYF TGTGCCAGCAGTTCGGGGGCTCTAGCGGGGCAAGAGACCCAGTACTTC
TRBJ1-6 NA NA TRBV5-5 CASSTIENSPLHF TGTGCCAGCAGCACAATTGAGAATTCACCCCTCCACTTT
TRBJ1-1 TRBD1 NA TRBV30 CAFDRGRDTEAFF TGTGCCTTTGACAGGGGGCGCGACACTGAAGCTTTCTTT
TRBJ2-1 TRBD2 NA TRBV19 CASSIGSGGASYNEQFF TGTGCCAGTAGTATAGGAAGCGGGGGGGCCTCTTACAATGAGCAGTTCTTC
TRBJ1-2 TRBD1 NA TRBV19 CASSSDRGRNYGYTF TGTGCCAGTAGTTCCGACAGGGGGCGAAACTATGGCTACACCTTC
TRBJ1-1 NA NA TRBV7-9 CASSAQGVAFF TGTGCCAGCAGCGCACAGGGCGTAGCTTTCTTT
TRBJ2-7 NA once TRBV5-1 CASSLEGPRLDEQYF TGCGCCAGCAGCTTGGAGGGCCCCCGCTTGGACGAGCAGTACTTC
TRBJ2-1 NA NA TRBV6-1 CASSDSGRPIGNEQFF TGTGCCAGCAGTGATTCGGGCAGACCCATCGGGAATGAGCAGTTCTTC
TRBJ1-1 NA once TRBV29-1 CSVVSTYGASVTEAFF TGCAGCGTTGTTAGTACTTACGGGGCAAGTGTTACTGAAGCTTTCTTT
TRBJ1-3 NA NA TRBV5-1 CASSLVGGTGNTIYF TGCGCCAGCAGCTTGGTGGGCGGTACTGGAAACACCATATATTTT